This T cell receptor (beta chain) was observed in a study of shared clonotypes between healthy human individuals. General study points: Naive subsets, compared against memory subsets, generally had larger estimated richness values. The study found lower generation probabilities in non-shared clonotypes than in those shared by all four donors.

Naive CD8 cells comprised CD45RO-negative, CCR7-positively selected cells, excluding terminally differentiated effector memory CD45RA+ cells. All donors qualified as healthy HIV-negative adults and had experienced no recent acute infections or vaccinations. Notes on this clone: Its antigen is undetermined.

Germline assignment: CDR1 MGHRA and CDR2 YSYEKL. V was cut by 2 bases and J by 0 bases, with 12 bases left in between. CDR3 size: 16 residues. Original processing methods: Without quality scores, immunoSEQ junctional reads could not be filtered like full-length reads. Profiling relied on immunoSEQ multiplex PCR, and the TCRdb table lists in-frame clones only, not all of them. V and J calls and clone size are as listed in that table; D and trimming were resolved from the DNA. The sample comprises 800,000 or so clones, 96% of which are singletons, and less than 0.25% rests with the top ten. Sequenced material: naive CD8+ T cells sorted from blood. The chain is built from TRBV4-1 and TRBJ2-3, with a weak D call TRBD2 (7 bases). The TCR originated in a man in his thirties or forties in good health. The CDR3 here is CASSQLGGGSTDTQYF. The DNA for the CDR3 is TGCGCCAGCAGCCAATTAGGGGGGGGGAGCACAGATACGCAGTATTTT.